This T cell receptor beta chain was profiled in a study of blood T cells in healthy people across ages. The ends were cut back, 6 bases at V and 2 bases at J, with 10 bases in the middle. CDR3 size: 13 residues. Germline V gives CDR1 MNHEY, CDR2 SVGAGI. Alongside a J-beta primer mix, a sample-barcoded 5' primer served in a second PCR lasting about 6 to 12 cycles. TCRdb redid the calling of the 5' RACE reads with MiXCR, one entry per CDR3 protein. Altogether around 1,900,000 distinct CDR3 sequences are present, approximately 39% being singletons, with the ten largest covering 20% to 25%. Sequenced: blood. This chain uses TRBV6-5 with TRBJ1-2, with D unresolved. The origin of this receptor is a human donor in good health. For the CDR3, the DNA is TGTGCCAGCAGGCGGGTAAAAAACTATGGCTACACCTTC. It codes for CASRRVKNYGYTF.